This TCR beta chain was obtained from a study of read filtering for tumor transcriptome and immune sequencing. Notes on the study in general: IR-seq captured clonotypes deeper and more reliably than RNA-seq.

The germline V gene encodes CDR1 SGHAT and CDR2 FQNNGV. The V and J ends lost 5 bases and 10 bases, in that order; junction bases with no gene match: 10. The CDR3 totals 15 residues. This library used approximately 0.4 ug RNA and molecular barcoded adaptors spanning alpha/delta and beta/gamma chains. MiXCR, applied by TCRdb to the reads, yields one record per CDR3 protein. Of about 39,000 distinct CDR3 sequences detected, 13% to 15% appear once; the ten largest clones hold around 6.5%. This clonotype was picked up many times. Its specificity is not known. The sequence derives from a donor aged 40 or over with multiple myeloma. The chain couples TRBV11-2 to TRBJ2-1; 11 nucleotides agree with TRBD2. Sequencing input: a population of CD138-negative cells sorted from bone marrow. CDR3 sequence: CASSPTSGGIGEQFF. In DNA form, the CDR3 reads TGTGCCAGCAGCCCCACTAGCGGGGGTATAGGGGAGCAGTTCTTC.